Listed below are T cell receptor beta chains from one sample, sequenced in a study of blood T cell repertoires in COVID-19. Repertoires were generated with immunoSEQ multiplex PCR, while TCRdb's copy carries only in-frame clones and drops some. The sample shows about 250,000 clones, 81% of them seen only once. The sequenced sample consisted of peripheral blood. Receptors originate from an elderly woman with acute or convalescent COVID-19. The CDR3 runs from the conserved cysteine through the conserved F or W. The D gene is left open where the match is weak. Clone size, where shown, is once, few, many, or a class for clones that have expanded.

V gene	D gene	CDR3 length	clone size	J gene	CDR3 protein	CDR3 DNA
TRBV5-4	NA	15	NA	TRBJ2-2	CASNPGTSNTGELFF	TGTGCCAGTAACCCCGGGACTTCGAACACCGGGGAGCTGTTTTTT
TRBV4-1	TRBD2	15	NA	TRBJ2-7	CASSAGLAGPYEQYF	TGCGCCAGCAGCGCAGGACTAGCGGGACCCTACGAGCAGTACTTC
TRBV9	NA	16	NA	TRBJ1-1	CASSVDPGGAATEAFF	TGTGCCAGCAGCGTAGACCCGGGTGGGGCGGCCACTGAAGCTTTCTTT
TRBV6-5	NA	13	NA	TRBJ2-3	CASTPGSLDTQYF	TGTGCCAGCACTCCCGGGAGTTTAGATACGCAGTATTTT
TRBV5-1	NA	16	NA	TRBJ2-2	CASSLRQGGDTGELFF	TGCGCCAGCAGCCTCCGACAGGGCGGGGACACCGGGGAGCTGTTTTTT
TRBV27	NA	12	NA	TRBJ2-7	CASSSVPYEQYF	TGTGCCAGCAGTTCCGTCCCCTACGAGCAGTACTTC
TRBV6-5	NA	11	NA	TRBJ1-5	CSSGGNQPQHF	TGTTCGTCCGGGGGCAATCAGCCCCAGCATTTT
TRBV3-1/TRBV3-2	TRBD1	17	NA	TRBJ1-4	CASSPGDQGATNEKLFF	TGTGCCAGCAGCCCGGGGGACCAGGGGGCAACTAATGAAAAACTGTTTTTT
TRBV3-1/TRBV3-2	NA	13	NA	TRBJ2-5	CASSANRAETQYF	TGTGCCAGCAGCGCTAACAGGGCGGAGACCCAGTACTTC
TRBV6-5	NA	14	NA	TRBJ2-4	CASSRATNENIQYF	TGTGCCAGCAGTCGCGCCACCAACGAAAACATTCAGTACTTC
TRBV11-2	NA	13	NA	TRBJ1-1	CAWAGVRNTEAFF	TGTGCCTGGGCGGGGGTAAGGAACACTGAAGCTTTCTTT
TRBV10-3	TRBD2	18	once	TRBJ2-6	CAISHTSGGTSGANVLTF	TGTGCCATCAGCCACACTAGCGGGGGCACCTCTGGGGCCAACGTCCTGACTTTC
TRBV7-6	TRBD1	15	NA	TRBJ1-6	CASSRDRATNSPLHF	TGTGCCAGCAGTCGGGACAGGGCGACTAATTCACCCCTCCACTTT